This TCR beta chain was documented in a study of T cell changes during pregnancy in multiple sclerosis. The CDR3 is 16 amino acids. Germline V gene sequence: CDR1 SEHNR, CDR2 FQNEAQ (reference sequence). V lost 5 bases, J lost 1 base, and 7 bases stayed unmatched. TCRdb's table, derived via immunoSEQ multiplex PCR, lists solely in-frame clones and lacks some. This table has 42,000 or so clones, roughly 93% appearing once. This clone was found once. Sequenced here: CD8+ T cells from peripheral blood mononuclear cells, sampled in the third trimester of pregnancy. The rearrangement joins TRBV7-9 to TRBJ2-1; 8 bases align to TRBD1. The source is a female donor with multiple sclerosis, enrolled in a pregnancy study. CDR3 coding DNA: TGTGCCAGCAGCGCTCCAGGGGGCCCGTCCTACAATGAGCAGTTCTTC. It translates to CASSAPGGPSYNEQFF.